This passage covers 3 T cell receptor beta chains from one sample sequenced in a study of PD-1 blockade in classical Hodgkin lymphoma. All patients experienced relapse after autologous stem cell transplantation, and brentuximab vedotin exposure was variable. Measured with immunoSEQ multiplex PCR; TCRdb has only the in-frame clones, and not every one. The sample holds about 150,000 clones, about 78% seen once. Source: peripheral blood mononuclear cells (PBMCs), taken before the second cycle of nivolumab. The receptors come from a human donor with classical Hodgkin lymphoma.

The V and J genes are TRBV10-3 and TRBJ1-5; D possibly corresponds to TRBD1 (6 bases). The CDR3 has 15 amino acids. The germline V gene has CDR1 ENHRY and CDR2 SYGVKD. The V and J ends lost 6 bases and 4 bases respectively, with 16 bases between them. The CDR3 DNA sequence: TGTGCCATCAGACATTCCGGACAGTCTAATCAGCCCCAGCATTTT. It specifies CAIRHSGQSNQPQHF.

The chain couples TRBV6-5 to TRBJ1-1; D not resolved. Germline values: CDR1 MNHEY, CDR2 SVGAGI. Trimming took off 5 bases at V and 6 bases at J, with 16 bases between the two ends. CDR3 size: 14 residues. The CDR3 sequence is CASSPEGWRAEAFF. CDR3 coding DNA: TGTGCCAGCAGTCCCGAGGGCTGGCGGGCTGAAGCTTTCTTT.

The V and J genes are TRBV6-5 and TRBJ1-4; D gene ambiguous. Germline assignment: CDR1 MNHEY and CDR2 SVGAGI. This CDR3 is 14 amino acids long. V lost 6 bases, J lost 7 bases, and 15 bases lay in between. CDR3 DNA sequence: TGTGCCAGCAGGAAGACGGTGAATGGTGAAAAACTGTTTTTT. It yields the protein CASRKTVNGEKLFF.